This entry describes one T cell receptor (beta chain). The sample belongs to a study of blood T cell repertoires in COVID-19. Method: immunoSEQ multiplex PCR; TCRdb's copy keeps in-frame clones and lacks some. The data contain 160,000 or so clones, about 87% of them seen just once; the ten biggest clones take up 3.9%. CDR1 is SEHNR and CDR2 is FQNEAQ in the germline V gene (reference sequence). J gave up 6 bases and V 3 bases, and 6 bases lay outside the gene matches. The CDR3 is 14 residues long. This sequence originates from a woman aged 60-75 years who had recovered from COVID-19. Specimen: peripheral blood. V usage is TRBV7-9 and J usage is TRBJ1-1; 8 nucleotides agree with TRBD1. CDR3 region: CASSFSAGQAEAFF. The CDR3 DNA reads TGTGCCAGCAGCTTTTCTGCGGGACAGGCTGAAGCTTTCTTT.